This T cell receptor (beta chain) is drawn from a study of cytomegalovirus exposure and HLA in healthy donors. Regarding the study as a whole: Equally common other TCR beta chains were less clonally expanded than HLA-associated ones, a later analysis found. Cytomegalovirus status was reportedly diagnosed by the classifier with high specificity and sensitivity.

A multiplex PCR was run with 60 Vbeta primers and 13 Jbeta primers. TCRdb keeps only in-frame clones here, not all; method: immunoSEQ multiplex PCR. The sample shows roughly 72,000 clones, roughly 79% of them seen only once. To note about this clone: Its cognate antigen is unknown.

J lost 5 bases, V lost 0 bases, and 1 base had no gene match. The CDR3 runs to 14 residues. CDR1 and CDR2 from the germline V gene are SGHRS and YFSETQ. Healthy bone marrow donors supplied every sample. Specimen: PBMCs. The gene calls are TRBV5-1 and TRBJ2-1, with 8 bases aligning to TRBD1. This sequence was found in a woman in her thirties or forties in good health and CMV-seropositive. CDR3 nucleotide sequence: TGCGCCAGCAGCTTGGGGACAGGGAACAATGAGCAGTTCTTC. It specifies CASSLGTGNNEQFF.